The sequence of this T cell receptor beta chain was determined in a study of beta chain features in type 1 diabetes. Findings and caveats of the study: A moderate, significant TCRB CDR3 shortening appeared in type 1 diabetes across four CD4+ subsets. At VDJ recombination sites, type 1 diabetes patients had fewer insertions and more deleted nucleotides.

The germline CDR1 and CDR2 sequences are MNHEY and SVGAGI. Trimming at V came to 2 bases and at J to 8 bases, leaving 8 bases not matched to a gene. The CDR3 contains 14 residues. Of note for this clone: Its target is unknown.

Expressed TCRB transcripts got sequenced, as all isolated RNA was reverse transcribed. For naive, central memory and regulatory T cell samples, reads averaged around 3.8 million. Clones were read by immunoSEQ multiplex PCR, and TCRdb kept only the in-frame ones, dropping some. Of hundreds of thousands of clones listed, over 8.5% are singletons. The J gene is TRBJ2-7, the V gene TRBV6-5, with 8 positions matching TRBD1. This receptor was taken from a woman under 30 in good health. Sequencing was carried out using naive CD4+ T cells from blood. The CDR3 DNA reads TGTGCCAGCAGTTACCCCGGACCAGGGGGCCAGCAGTACTTC. Its protein product is CASSYPGPGGQQYF.